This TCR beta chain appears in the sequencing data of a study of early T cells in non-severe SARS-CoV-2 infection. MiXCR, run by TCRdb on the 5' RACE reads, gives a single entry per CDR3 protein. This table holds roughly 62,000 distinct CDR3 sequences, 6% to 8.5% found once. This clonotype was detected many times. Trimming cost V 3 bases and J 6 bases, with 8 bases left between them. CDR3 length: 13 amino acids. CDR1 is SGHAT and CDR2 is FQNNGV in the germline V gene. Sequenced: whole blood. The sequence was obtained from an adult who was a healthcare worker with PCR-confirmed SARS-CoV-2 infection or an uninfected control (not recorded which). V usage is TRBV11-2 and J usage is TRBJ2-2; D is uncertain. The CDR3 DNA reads TGTGCCAGCAGCTTCCCGTTGTCCGGGGAGCTGTTTTTT. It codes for CASSFPLSGELFF. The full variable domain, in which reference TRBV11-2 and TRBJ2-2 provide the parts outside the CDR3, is EAGVAQSPRYKIIEKRQSVAFWCNPISGHATLYWYQQILGQGPKLLIQFQNNGVVDDSQLPKDRFSAERLKGVDSTLKIQPAKLEDSAVYLCASSFPLSGELFFGEGSRLTVL.